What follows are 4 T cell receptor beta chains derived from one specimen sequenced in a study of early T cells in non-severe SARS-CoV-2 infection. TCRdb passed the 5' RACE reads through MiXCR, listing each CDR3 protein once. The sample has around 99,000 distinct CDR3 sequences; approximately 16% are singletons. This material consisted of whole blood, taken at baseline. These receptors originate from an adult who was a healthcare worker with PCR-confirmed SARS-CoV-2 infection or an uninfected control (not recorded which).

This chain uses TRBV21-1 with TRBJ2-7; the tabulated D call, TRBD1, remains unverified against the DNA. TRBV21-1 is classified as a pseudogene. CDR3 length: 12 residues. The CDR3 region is CASSWGDYEQYF. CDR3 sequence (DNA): TGTGCCAGCAGCTGGGGGGACTACGAGCAGTACTTC.

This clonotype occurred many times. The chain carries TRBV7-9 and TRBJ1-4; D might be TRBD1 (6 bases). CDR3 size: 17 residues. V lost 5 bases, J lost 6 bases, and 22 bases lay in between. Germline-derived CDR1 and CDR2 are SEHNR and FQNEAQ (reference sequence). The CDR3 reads CASSPRGQPNPYEKLFF. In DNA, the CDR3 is TGTGCCAGCAGCCCAAGAGGACAGCCTAATCCTTATGAAAAACTGTTTTTT.

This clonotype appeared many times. The CDR3 coding sequence is TGTGCCAGCAGCATCGGACAGGTAGACTACGAGCAGTACTTC. It is translated as CASSIGQVDYEQYF. The chain combines TRBV11-2 with TRBJ2-7, with 7 positions matching TRBD1. CDR3 length: 14 residues. Per germline, CDR1 SGHAT and CDR2 FQNNGV. After removal of 5 bases from V and 3 bases from J, the junction contained 7 bases not matched to a gene.

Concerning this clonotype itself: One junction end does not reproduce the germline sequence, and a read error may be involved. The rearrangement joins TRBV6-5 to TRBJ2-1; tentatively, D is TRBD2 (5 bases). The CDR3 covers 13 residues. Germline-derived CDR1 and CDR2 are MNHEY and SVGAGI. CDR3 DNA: TGTGCCAGCAGTCGAAGTACCGGGAACATCCATACGTTC. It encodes CASSRSTGNIHTF.